The T cell receptor (beta chain) under discussion was sequenced for a study of T cell changes during pregnancy in multiple sclerosis. The assay was immunoSEQ multiplex PCR, and TCRdb's table has in-frame clones only and misses some. Of around 69,000 clones listed, more than 90% are singletons. V shed 1 base, J shed 2 bases, and the junction held 2 bases outside the gene matches. The V gene's germline CDR1 is LGHNT and CDR2 FRNRAP. The CDR3 runs to 15 residues. The origin of this receptor is a female donor with multiple sclerosis, enrolled in a pregnancy study. The input for sequencing was peripheral blood, taken in the third trimester of pregnancy. The V gene is TRBV12-5, the J gene TRBJ1-3; 7 bases fit TRBD1. CDR3: CASGLDGTAGNTIYF. The DNA of the CDR3 is TGTGCTAGTGGTTTGGACGGGACAGCTGGAAACACCATATATTTT. Supplemented by reference TRBV12-5 and TRBJ1-3, the full variable domain reads DARVTQTPRHKVTEMGQEVTMRCQPILGHNTVFWYRQTMMQGLELLAYFRNRAPLDDSGMPKDRFSAEMPDATLATLKIQPSEPRDSAVYFCASGLDGTAGNTIYFGEGSWLTVV.